These 26 T cell receptor beta chains originate from one sample sequenced in a study of T cell responses to AZD1222 COVID-19 vaccine listed by TCRdb under 2021. This specimen's time point label, interpreted: about 28 days (+/-7) after the second vaccine dose. The sample's treatment or condition label, decoded: meningococcal conjugate vaccine given as trial control. To prepare the library, the immunoSEQ multiplex PCR assay was applied. The table was pulled from immuneACCESS by TCRdb, which kept in-frame rearrangements only. Such tables lose some clones; where checked, under half of the loss comes from unresolved V genes, and the rest has no known cause. The sample includes roughly 100,000 clones, with about 89% observed a single time. Together, the top ten hold around 3.3% of the sample. Here the sequenced sample was peripheral blood, taken 28 days after the second dose of the MenACWY control vaccine. The source is an adult who received the MenACWY meningococcal vaccine as a control.

The chain uses TRBV18 and TRBJ1-6; 7 positions match TRBD1. Germline loops: CDR1 KGHSH, CDR2 LQKENI. The V gene end was trimmed by 3 bases and the J gene end by 7 bases; junction bases not matched to a gene: 3. This CDR3 comprises 14 residues. CDR3 sequence: CASSPDRANSPLHF. In DNA form, the CDR3 reads TGTGCCAGCTCACCCGACAGGGCCAATTCACCCCTCCACTTT. Complete variable domain (other parts from reference TRBV18 and TRBJ1-6): NAGVMQNPRHLVRRRGQEARLRCSPMKGHSHVYWYRQLPEEGLKFMVYLQKENIIDESGMPKERFSAEFPKEGPSILRIQQVVRGDSAAYFCASSPDRANSPLHFGNGTRLTVT.

This clone was seen a few times. The chain joins TRBV10-1 to TRBJ1-2; maybe TRBD1 (5 bases). V lost 7 bases and J 3 bases, leaving 21 bases between the germline ends. The CDR3 loop spans 16 amino acids. Germline loops: CDR1 WNHNN, CDR2 SYGVQD (reference sequence). This chain's CDR3 is CASTRLGAPWDYGYTF. The DNA of the CDR3 is TGCGCCAGCACGCGCCTTGGGGCTCCATGGGACTATGGCTACACCTTC.

The rearrangement joins TRBV4-2 to TRBJ1-3, with unresolved D. Per germline, CDR1 LGHNA and CDR2 YNFKEQ. CDR3 length: 13 amino acids. Trimming took 0 bases from V and 4 from J, leaving 4 bases between them. CDR3 region: CASSQDQGNTIYF. DNA of the CDR3: TGTGCCAGCAGCCAAGATCAGGGAAACACCATATATTTT.

The CDR3 sequence: CASMMRRGLTDTQYF. CDR3 coding DNA: TGTGCCAGCATGATGAGGCGGGGGCTCACAGATACGCAGTATTTT. V and J are TRBV28 and TRBJ2-3, with a weak D call TRBD2 (7 bases). Trimming left V 7 bases short and J 2 bases short, with 16 bases between. Germline lookup yields CDR1 MDHEN and CDR2 SYDVKM. This CDR3 has 15 amino acids. Filled out from reference TRBV28 and TRBJ2-3, the complete variable domain reads DVKVTQSSRYLVKRTGEKVFLECVQDMDHENMFWYRQDPGLGLRLIYFSYDVKMKEKGDIPEGYSVSREKKERFSLILESASTNQTSMYLCASMMRRGLTDTQYFGPGTRLTVL.

For this clone: Other DNA sequences in the sample encode the same CDR3. This rearrangement joins TRBV3-1 (or the pseudogene TRBV3-2) to TRBJ2-5, with no clear D. Germline values: CDR1 LGHDT, CDR2 YNNKEL (reference sequence). Trimming stripped 1 base from V and 1 base from J, with 4 bases between. The CDR3 loop spans 13 amino acids. The CDR3 reads CASSQGAQETQYF. The CDR3 region has the DNA TGTGCCAGCAGCCAAGGAGCCCAAGAGACCCAGTACTTC.

The chain employs TRBV3-1 (or the pseudogene TRBV3-2) and TRBJ2-3, with TRBD1 identical over 8 bases. This CDR3 has 14 residues. Looked up from germline, CDR1 is LGHDT and CDR2 is YNNKEL (reference sequence). With V trimmed by 6 bases and J by 4 bases, 6 bases remained unmatched. This CDR3 is CASRYGTGADTQYF. The CDR3, as DNA: TGTGCCAGCAGGTATGGGACAGGTGCAGATACGCAGTATTTT.

The gene calls are TRBV7-9 and TRBJ2-7; D is ambiguous. The CDR3 extends over 16 amino acids. CDR1 and CDR2 from the germline V gene are SEHNR and FQNEAQ (reference sequence). Trimming took 1 base from V and 0 from J, leaving 13 bases between them. The CDR3 DNA sequence: TGTGCCAGCAGCTTAGTAGTGGGCATAGGCTCCTACGAGCAGTACTTC. Its translation is CASSLVVGIGSYEQYF.

This clone was detected only once. V is TRBV7-2 and J is TRBJ2-7, with 7 bases that match TRBD1. Looked up from germline, CDR1 is SGHTA and CDR2 is FQGNSA. The CDR3 spans 14 residues. The trim removed 5 bases at V and 3 bases at J, leaving 7 bases unmatched. The CDR3 coding sequence is TGTGCCAGCAGCGCCCAGTGGGACAGCTACGAGCAGTACTTC. This translates into CASSAQWDSYEQYF.

The chain has TRBV7-6 and TRBJ2-7; 7 bases map to TRBD1. CDR1 and CDR2 from the germline V gene are SGHVS and FNYEAQ. The CDR3 spans 13 residues. V lost 8 bases and J lost 0; bases outside the gene matches: 4. The CDR3 is CASQGQSSYEQYF. CDR3 in DNA: TGTGCCAGCCAGGGACAGAGCTCCTACGAGCAGTACTTC.

This clone showed up many times. The chain carries TRBV30 and TRBJ2-7; TRBD1 agrees at 8 bases. V lost 7 bases and J lost 3; bases outside the gene matches: 11. Looked up from germline, CDR1 is GTSNPN and CDR2 is SVGIG (reference sequence). CDR3 length: 14 amino acids. CDR3 protein: CAYPPGQEDYEQYF. In DNA, the CDR3 is TGTGCCTACCCACCGGGACAGGAGGACTACGAGCAGTACTTC.

The sample holds a few counts of this clone. This chain joins TRBV9 and TRBJ1-1; no firm D call. Per the germline V gene, CDR1 is SGDLS and CDR2 is YYNGEE. This CDR3 has 15 amino acids. V gave up 1 base and J gave up 0 bases, with 10 bases separating them. The CDR3 sequence is CASSVSPAMNTEAFF. The CDR3 nucleotides read TGTGCCAGCAGCGTATCCCCCGCCATGAACACTGAAGCTTTCTTT.

This clone appeared a single time. The chain couples TRBV5-1 to TRBJ2-7, with TRBD2 identical over 7 bases. The germline V gene encodes CDR1 SGHRS and CDR2 YFSETQ. V lost 1 base to trimming and J lost 2 bases; unmatched junction nucleotides: 6. The CDR3 is made up of 15 amino acids. The chain's CDR3 is CASSLWSGVTYEQYF. In DNA, the CDR3 is TGCGCCAGCAGCTTGTGGAGCGGGGTTACCTACGAGCAGTACTTC.

The rearrangement joins TRBV6-5 to TRBJ1-6; D is unresolved. This CDR3 has 13 residues. The V gene's germline CDR1 is MNHEY and CDR2 SVGAGI. V dropped 2 bases and J dropped 11 bases, with 10 bases sitting between them. CDR3 protein: CASSYQGITPLHF. The CDR3 DNA reads as TGTGCCAGCAGTTACCAAGGCATCACACCCCTCCACTTT.

The V and J genes are TRBV28 and TRBJ2-2; tentative D call: TRBD2 (6 bases). The length of the CDR3 is 14 residues. V shed 2 bases and J shed 6 bases, with 10 bases lying between them. From germline, CDR1 is MDHEN and CDR2 SYDVKM. CDR3 in amino acids: CASSLAGKPGELFF. Here the CDR3 DNA reads TGTGCCAGCAGTTTAGCGGGAAAACCCGGGGAGCTGTTTTTT.

Here the CDR3 reads CASTDSGRAEAFF. In DNA form, the CDR3 reads TGTGCCAGTACGGACTCGGGGAGAGCTGAAGCTTTCTTT. The chain combines TRBV19 with TRBJ1-1; D gene unclear. V dropped 7 bases and J dropped 6 bases, with 15 bases sitting between them. The CDR3 consists of 13 residues. Germline CDR1 and CDR2: LNHDA and SQIVND (reference sequence).

This sequence joins TRBV23-1 and TRBJ2-7, with TRBD1 identical over 10 bases. TRBV23-1 is reported as an ORF; its role is uncertain. The CDR3 totals 24 residues. V lost 4 bases to trimming and J lost 3 bases; unmatched junction nucleotides: 33. The CDR3 DNA follows: TGCGCCAGCAGTCCTACGGGGGGGAAAATCCTGCGAAATCGAGGGGACAGGGGTAACTACGAGCAGTACTTC. This sequence encodes CASSPTGGKILRNRGDRGNYEQYF.

Concerning this clone itself: The sample contains more than one DNA sequence encoding this CDR3. The gene calls are TRBV7-3 and TRBJ2-5; the match to TRBD2 covers 9 bases. Trimming took 2 bases from V and 5 from J; bases not matched to a gene: 6. The CDR3 runs 15 residues. Germline V gene data show CDR1 as SGHTA and CDR2 as FQGTGA. The CDR3 protein is CASSLGLAGRETQYF. CDR3 nucleotide sequence: TGTGCCAGCAGCTTAGGGCTAGCGGGGAGGGAGACCCAGTACTTC. The whole variable domain, remainder taken from reference TRBV7-3 and TRBJ2-5, is GAGVSQTPSNKVTEKGKYVELRCDPISGHTALYWYRQSLGQGPEFLIYFQGTGAADDSGLPNDRFFAVRPEGSVSTLKIQRTERGDSAVYLCASSLGLAGRETQYFGPGTRLLVL.

J is TRBJ2-7 and V is TRBV6-5; 10 nucleotides agree with TRBD2. This CDR3 comprises 15 residues. The trim removed 6 bases at V and 3 bases at J, leaving 8 bases unmatched. CDR1 and CDR2 from the germline V gene are MNHEY and SVGAGI. CDR3 amino acids: CASSLQRGGFYEQYF. As DNA, the CDR3 is TGTGCCAGCAGCCTCCAGCGGGGGGGCTTCTACGAGCAGTACTTC.

The chain joins TRBV9 to TRBJ1-2; 10 bases align to TRBD1. The CDR3 has 17 residues. After removal of 4 bases from V and 1 base from J, the junction contained 10 bases not matched to a gene. Germline lookup yields CDR1 SGDLS and CDR2 YYNGEE. CDR3 nucleotides: TGTGCCAGCAGCCCCCGACCGACAGGGGGCGGTAACTATGGCTACACCTTC. This translates into CASSPRPTGGGNYGYTF.

This chain joins TRBV6-1 and TRBJ1-5; unclear D gene. V was clipped by 1 base and J by 3 bases, with 10 bases between them. The length of the CDR3 is 15 residues. The germline CDR1 and CDR2 sequences are MNHNS and SASEGT. The CDR3 DNA is TGTGCCAGCAGTGAAGGTATGGCCTACAATCAGCCCCAGCATTTT. Its protein is CASSEGMAYNQPQHF.

CDR3 residues: CASSADSNTGELFF. The CDR3 nucleotides are TGTGCCAGCAGCGCGGACAGCAACACCGGGGAGCTGTTTTTT. The chain has TRBV7-8 and TRBJ2-2; possibly TRBD1 for D (6 bases). Trimming took off 5 bases at V and 2 bases at J, with 9 bases between the two ends. Germline V lookup: CDR1 SGHVS, CDR2 FQNEAQ. CDR3 length: 14 residues.

The chain employs TRBV7-9 and TRBJ2-3; D not resolved. The CDR3 totals 13 residues. Germline assignment: CDR1 SEHNR and CDR2 FQNEAQ (reference sequence). Trimming removed 11 bases at V and 0 bases at J, with 12 bases between. In nucleotides, the CDR3 is TGTGCCTTCGTCGGACCTAGCACAGATACGCAGTATTTT. Translating gives CAFVGPSTDTQYF.

As concerns this clone: One end of the junction varies from germline; a read error may be responsible. This chain connects TRBV7-2 to TRBJ1-6, with D maybe TRBD1 (6 bases). The length of the CDR3 is 14 residues. The germline V gene has CDR1 SGHTA and CDR2 FQGNSA. CDR3 protein: CASKGGGRNSPLHF. The CDR3 region has the DNA TGTGCTAGCAAAGGGGGGGGACGTAATTCACCCCTCCACTTT.

The V and J genes are TRBV7-9 and TRBJ2-7; D perhaps matches TRBD1 (5 bases). Trimming stripped 8 bases from V and 0 bases from J, with 26 bases between. Germline CDR1 SEHNR, CDR2 FQNEAQ (reference sequence). The CDR3 is 18 residues long. The CDR3 coding sequence is TGTGCCAGCGGCAAGGTGGGGCCTCGGCAGGGTGGCTCCTACGAGCAGTACTTC. Its protein product is CASGKVGPRQGGSYEQYF.

V and J are TRBV28 and TRBJ1-4; 10 bases are a match to TRBD1. CDR3 length: 14 residues. The J segment lost 8 bases and the V segment lost 5 bases, leaving 5 bases of the junction unmatched. The germline V gene has CDR1 MDHEN and CDR2 SYDVKM. The CDR3 DNA reads TGTGCCAGCAGTGTCCGGGACAGGGGCGAAAAACTGTTTTTT. Its translation: CASSVRDRGEKLFF.

The chain uses TRBV7-2 and TRBJ2-5; 8 bases agree with TRBD1. Germline-derived CDR1 and CDR2 are SGHTA and FQGNSA. The V gene end was trimmed by 5 bases and the J gene end by 5 bases; junction bases not matched to a gene: 7. This CDR3 has 14 residues. CDR3 amino acids: CASSPQGAWETQYF. CDR3 in DNA: TGTGCCAGCAGCCCCCAGGGGGCTTGGGAGACCCAGTACTTC. Supplemented by reference TRBV7-2 and TRBJ2-5, the full variable domain reads GAGVSQSPSNKVTEKGKDVELRCDPISGHTALYWYRQSLGQGLEFLIYFQGNSAPDKSGLPSDRFSAERTGGSVSTLTIQRTQQEDSAVYLCASSPQGAWETQYFGPGTRLLVL.